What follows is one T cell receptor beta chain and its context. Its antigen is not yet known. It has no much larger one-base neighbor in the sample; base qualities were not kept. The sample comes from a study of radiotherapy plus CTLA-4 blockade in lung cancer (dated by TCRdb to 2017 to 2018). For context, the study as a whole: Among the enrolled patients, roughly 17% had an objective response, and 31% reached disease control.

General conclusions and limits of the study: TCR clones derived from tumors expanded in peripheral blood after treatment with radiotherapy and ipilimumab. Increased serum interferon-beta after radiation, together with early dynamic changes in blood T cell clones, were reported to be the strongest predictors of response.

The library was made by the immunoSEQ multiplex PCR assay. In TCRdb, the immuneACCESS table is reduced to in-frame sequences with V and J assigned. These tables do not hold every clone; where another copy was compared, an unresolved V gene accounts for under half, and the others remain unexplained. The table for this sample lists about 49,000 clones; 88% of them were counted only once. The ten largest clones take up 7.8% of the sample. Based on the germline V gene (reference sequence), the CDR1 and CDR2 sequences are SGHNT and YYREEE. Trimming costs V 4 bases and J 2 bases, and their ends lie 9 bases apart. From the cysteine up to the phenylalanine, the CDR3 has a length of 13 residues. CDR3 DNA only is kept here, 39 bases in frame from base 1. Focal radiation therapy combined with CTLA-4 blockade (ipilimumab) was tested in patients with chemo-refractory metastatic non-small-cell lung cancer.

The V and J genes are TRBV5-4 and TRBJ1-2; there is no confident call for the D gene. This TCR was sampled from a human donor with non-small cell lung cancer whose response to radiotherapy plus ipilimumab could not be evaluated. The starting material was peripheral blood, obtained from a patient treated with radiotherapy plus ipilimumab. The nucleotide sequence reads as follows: TGTGCCAGCAGCATAGACAAGAACTATGGCTACACCTTC. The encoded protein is CASSIDKNYGYTF. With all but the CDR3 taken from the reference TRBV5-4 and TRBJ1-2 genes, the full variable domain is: ETGVTQSPTHLIKTRGQQVTLRCSSQSGHNTVSWYQQALGQGPQFIFQYYREEENGRGNFPPRFSGLQFPNYSSELNVNALELDDSALYLCASSIDKNYGYTFGSGTRLTVV.